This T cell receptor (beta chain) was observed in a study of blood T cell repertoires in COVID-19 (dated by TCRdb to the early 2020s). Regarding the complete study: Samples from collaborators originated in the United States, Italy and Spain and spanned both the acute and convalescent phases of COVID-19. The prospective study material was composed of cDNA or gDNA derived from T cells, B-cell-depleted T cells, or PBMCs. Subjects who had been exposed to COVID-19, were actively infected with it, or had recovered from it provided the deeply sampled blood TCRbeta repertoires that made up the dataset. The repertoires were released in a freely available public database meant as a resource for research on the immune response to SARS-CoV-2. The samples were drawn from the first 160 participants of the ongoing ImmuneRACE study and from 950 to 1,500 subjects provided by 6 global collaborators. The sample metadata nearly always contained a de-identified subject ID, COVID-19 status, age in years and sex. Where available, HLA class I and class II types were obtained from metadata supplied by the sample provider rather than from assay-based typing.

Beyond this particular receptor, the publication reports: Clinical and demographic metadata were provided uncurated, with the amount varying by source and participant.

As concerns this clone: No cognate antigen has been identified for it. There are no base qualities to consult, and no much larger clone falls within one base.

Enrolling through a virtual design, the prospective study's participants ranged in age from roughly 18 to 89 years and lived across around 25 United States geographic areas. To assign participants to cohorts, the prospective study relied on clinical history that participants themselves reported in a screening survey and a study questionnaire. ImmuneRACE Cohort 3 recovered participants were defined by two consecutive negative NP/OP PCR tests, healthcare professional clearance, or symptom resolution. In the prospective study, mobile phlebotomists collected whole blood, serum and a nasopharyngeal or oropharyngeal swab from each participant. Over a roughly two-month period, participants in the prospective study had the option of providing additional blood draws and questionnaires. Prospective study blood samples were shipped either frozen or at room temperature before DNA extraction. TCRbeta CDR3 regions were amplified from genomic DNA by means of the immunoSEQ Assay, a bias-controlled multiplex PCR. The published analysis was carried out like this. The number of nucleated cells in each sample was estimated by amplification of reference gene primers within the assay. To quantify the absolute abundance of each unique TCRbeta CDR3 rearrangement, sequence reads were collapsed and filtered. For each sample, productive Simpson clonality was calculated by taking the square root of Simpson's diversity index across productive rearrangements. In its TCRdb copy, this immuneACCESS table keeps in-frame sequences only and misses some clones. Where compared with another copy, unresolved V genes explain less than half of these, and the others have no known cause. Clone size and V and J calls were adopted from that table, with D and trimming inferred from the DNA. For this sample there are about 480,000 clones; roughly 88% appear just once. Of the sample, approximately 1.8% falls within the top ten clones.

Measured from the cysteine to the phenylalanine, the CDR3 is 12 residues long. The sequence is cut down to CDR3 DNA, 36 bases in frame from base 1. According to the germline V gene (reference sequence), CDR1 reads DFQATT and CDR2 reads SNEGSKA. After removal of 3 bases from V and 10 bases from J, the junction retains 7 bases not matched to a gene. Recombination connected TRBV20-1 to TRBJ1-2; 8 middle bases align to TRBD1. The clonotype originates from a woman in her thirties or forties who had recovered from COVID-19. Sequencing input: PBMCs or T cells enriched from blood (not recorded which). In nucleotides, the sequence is TGCAGTGCTAGTGGACAGGGCCCTAACTACACCTTC. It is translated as CSASGQGPNYTF.